The clone carrying this T cell receptor (beta chain) was picked up a small number of times. Mismatch with germline at one junction end may stem from a read error. CDR1 is MNHNS, CDR2 SASEGT, per germline. CDR3 length: 16 residues. Localized lung adenocarcinoma, a non-small cell lung cancer, affected the donors. The record originates from a study of CD4 and CD8 cells across lung adenocarcinoma regions. MiXCR was run by TCRdb on the PCR reads, yielding one entry per CDR3 protein. The table lists approximately 10,000 distinct CDR3 sequences, 59% of them singletons, with 88% in the top ten. The sequence was obtained from a male donor with lung adenocarcinoma. The CD4 and CD8 labels of this study may be unreliable. The chain is built from TRBV6-1 and TRBJ2-5, with D possibly being TRBD1 or TRBD2 (6 bases each). Sequencing was performed on CD8+ T cells from the margin of a lung tumor. CDR3 residues: CASRGAGGRDQDTQYF. As DNA, the CDR3 is TGTGCCAGCAGGGGGGCCGGGGGCCGGGACCAAGATACCCAGTATTTC.